This T cell receptor beta chain originates from a study of cytomegalovirus exposure and HLA in healthy donors. Findings of the study overall: Cytomegalovirus-associated TCR beta chains were listed, numbering more than 150. Confirmation was obtained in vitro that a few CMV-associated chains are specific for CMV antigens. Reports indicated that the classifier achieved high specificity and sensitivity in diagnosing cytomegalovirus status. For most TCR sequences rarity was the rule, although some public TCRs occurred in many donors.

Profiling relied on immunoSEQ multiplex PCR, and the TCRdb table lists in-frame clones only, not all of them. The sample has around 70,000 clones, roughly 95% seen once; the top ten hold over 3%. Note on this clone: No antigen is known for it.

V dropped 2 bases and J dropped 2 bases, with 9 bases sitting between them. CDR1 MNHEY and CDR2 SVGAGI come from the germline V gene. CDR3 length equals 14 residues. The rearrangement links TRBV6-5 to TRBJ2-5; D is ambiguous. The receptor's source is a man between 18 and 29 years old in good health and CMV-seronegative. The sample comprised PBMCs. The CDR3 sequence is CASSYSGLQETQYF. The CDR3 nucleotides are TGTGCCAGCAGTTACAGTGGCCTTCAAGAGACCCAGTACTTC.